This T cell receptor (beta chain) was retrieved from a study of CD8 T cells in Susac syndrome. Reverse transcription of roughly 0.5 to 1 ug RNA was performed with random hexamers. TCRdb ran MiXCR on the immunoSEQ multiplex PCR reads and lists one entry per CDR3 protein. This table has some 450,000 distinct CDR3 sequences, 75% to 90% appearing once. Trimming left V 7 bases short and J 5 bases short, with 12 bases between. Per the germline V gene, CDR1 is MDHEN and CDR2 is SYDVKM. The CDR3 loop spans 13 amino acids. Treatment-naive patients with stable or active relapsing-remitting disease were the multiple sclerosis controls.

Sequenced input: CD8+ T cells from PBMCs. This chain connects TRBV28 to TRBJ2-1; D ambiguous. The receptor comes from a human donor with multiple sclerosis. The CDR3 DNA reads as TGTGCCAGCACCCCAATTGGGGACAATGAGCAGTTCTTC. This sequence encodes CASTPIGDNEQFF.